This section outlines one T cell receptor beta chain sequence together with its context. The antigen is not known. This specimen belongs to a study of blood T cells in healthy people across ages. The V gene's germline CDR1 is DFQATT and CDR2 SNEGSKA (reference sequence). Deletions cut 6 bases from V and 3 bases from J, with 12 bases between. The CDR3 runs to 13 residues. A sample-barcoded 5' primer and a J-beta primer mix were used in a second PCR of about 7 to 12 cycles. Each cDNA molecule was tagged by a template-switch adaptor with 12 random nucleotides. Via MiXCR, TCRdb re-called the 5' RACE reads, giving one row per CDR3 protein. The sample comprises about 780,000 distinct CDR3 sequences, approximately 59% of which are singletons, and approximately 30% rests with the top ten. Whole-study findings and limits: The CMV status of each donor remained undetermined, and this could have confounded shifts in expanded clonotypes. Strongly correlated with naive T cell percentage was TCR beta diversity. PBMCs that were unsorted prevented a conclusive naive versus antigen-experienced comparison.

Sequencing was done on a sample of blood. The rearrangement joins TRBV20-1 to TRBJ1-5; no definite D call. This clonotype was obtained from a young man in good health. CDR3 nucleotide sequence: TGCAGTGCCCTAGACGGATTCAATCAGCCCCAGCATTTT. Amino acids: CSALDGFNQPQHF.